This T cell receptor (beta chain) was captured by sequencing in a study of beta chain features in type 1 diabetes. Whole-study results and caveats: The study left unresolved whether HLA type influences TCRB rearrangement. Significant though moderate, a shortening of TCRB CDR3s appeared in all four CD4+ subsets of Type 1 diabetes patients.

Concerning this clone: Its target is not known.

Unmatched junction bases numbered 12, after V lost 5 bases and J lost 6 bases. Germline assignment: CDR1 SGDLS and CDR2 YYNGEE. The CDR3 spans 15 residues. Since all of the isolated RNA was reverse transcribed, expressed TCRB transcripts were what got sequenced. Data came from immunoSEQ multiplex PCR; TCRdb stores just in-frame clones and leaves some out. The data hold over 300,000 clones, with around 8.5% observed a single time. J is TRBJ1-2 and V is TRBV9, with TRBD1 identical over 8 bases. The source is a man aged 30 to 45 with type 1 diabetes. The sequencing input was central memory CD4+ T cells from blood. The CDR3 is CASRVETGTGDGYTF. DNA for the CDR3: TGTGCCAGCAGGGTCGAAACCGGGACAGGTGATGGCTACACCTTC.